This T cell receptor beta chain was captured in a study of immune cell composition in non-small cell lung cancer. Findings and limits, study-wide: Tumour-reactive clones were not shown to match dominant in vivo tumour clones. Squamous lung tumours showed higher top 10 clone scores and clonality than adenocarcinomas.

Germline CDR1 reads SGHTA; CDR2 reads FQGNSA. V gave up 3 bases and J gave up 7 bases; unmatched junction bases: 4. This CDR3 spans 14 amino acids. Notes on this clone: The antigen is not known.

DNA was extracted from unsorted cell suspensions stored frozen. Profiled with immunoSEQ multiplex PCR; TCRdb holds only in-frame clones, not every one. This table has over 5,000 clones, over 65% appearing once. Material: lung tumor tissue. The receptor comes from a human donor with non-small cell lung cancer. The chain combines TRBV7-2 with TRBJ2-7; TRBD2 aligns across 12 bases. The CDR3 sequence is CASSFLAGGLEQYF. The CDR3 DNA follows: TGTGCCAGCAGCTTCCTAGCGGGAGGGCTTGAGCAGTACTTC.